The present T cell receptor beta chain was sequenced within a study of T cell changes during pregnancy in multiple sclerosis. CDR1 and CDR2 from the germline V gene are MRHNA and SNTAGT. V trimming: 6 bases; J trimming: 6 bases; junction bases outside the gene matches: 4. The CDR3 has 15 residues. The data were produced by immunoSEQ multiplex PCR, yet TCRdb's version contains in-frame clones alone and is incomplete. The repertoire holds 60,000 to 85,000 clones, with over 85% as singletons. This clone is classed as medium-sized. The J gene is TRBJ2-1, the V gene TRBV6-4; 14 bases align to TRBD2. This sample comprised peripheral blood, obtained after pregnancy. This TCR derives from a female donor in good health, enrolled as a control in a pregnancy study. This CDR3 reads CASSTGTSGSNEQFF. CDR3 nucleotides: TGTGCCAGCAGCACCGGGACTAGCGGGAGCAATGAGCAGTTCTTC.